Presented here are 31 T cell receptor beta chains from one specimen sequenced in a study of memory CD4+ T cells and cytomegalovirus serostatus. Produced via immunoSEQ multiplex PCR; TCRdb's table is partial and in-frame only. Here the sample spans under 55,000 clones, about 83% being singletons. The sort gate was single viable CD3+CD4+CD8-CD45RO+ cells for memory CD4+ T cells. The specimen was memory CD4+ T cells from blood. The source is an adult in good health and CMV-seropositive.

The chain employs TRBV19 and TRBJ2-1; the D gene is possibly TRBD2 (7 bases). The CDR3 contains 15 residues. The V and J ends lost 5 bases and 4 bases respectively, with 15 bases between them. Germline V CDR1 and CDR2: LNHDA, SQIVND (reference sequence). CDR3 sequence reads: CASSGRGAQYNEQFF. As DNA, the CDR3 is TGTGCCAGTAGTGGGAGGGGGGCGCAATACAATGAGCAGTTCTTC.

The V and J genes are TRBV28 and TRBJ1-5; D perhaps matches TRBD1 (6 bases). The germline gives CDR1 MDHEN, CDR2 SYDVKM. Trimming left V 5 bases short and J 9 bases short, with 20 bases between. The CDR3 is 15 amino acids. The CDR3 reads CASSLERQVQRPQHF. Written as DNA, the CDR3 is TGTGCCAGCAGTCTAGAAAGACAGGTCCAAAGGCCCCAGCATTTT.

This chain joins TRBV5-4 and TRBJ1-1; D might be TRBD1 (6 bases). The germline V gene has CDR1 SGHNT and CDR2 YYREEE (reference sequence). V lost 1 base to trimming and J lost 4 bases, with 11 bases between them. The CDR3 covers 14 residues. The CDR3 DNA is TGTGCCAGCAGCTTGAGGGGGGAGGGCACTGAAGCTTTCTTT. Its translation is CASSLRGEGTEAFF.

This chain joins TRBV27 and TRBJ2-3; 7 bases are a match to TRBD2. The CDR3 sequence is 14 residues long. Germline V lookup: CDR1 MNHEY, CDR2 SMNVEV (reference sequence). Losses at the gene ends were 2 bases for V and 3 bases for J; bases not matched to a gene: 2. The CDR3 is CASSLEAGTDTQYF. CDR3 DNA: TGTGCCAGCAGTTTAGAAGCGGGGACAGATACGCAGTATTTT.

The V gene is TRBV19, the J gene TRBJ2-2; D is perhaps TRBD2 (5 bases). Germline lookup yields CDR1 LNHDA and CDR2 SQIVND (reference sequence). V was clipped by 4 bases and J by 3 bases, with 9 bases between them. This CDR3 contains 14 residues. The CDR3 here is CASSNWGDTGELFF. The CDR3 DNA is TGTGCCAGTAGTAACTGGGGAGACACCGGGGAGCTGTTTTTT.

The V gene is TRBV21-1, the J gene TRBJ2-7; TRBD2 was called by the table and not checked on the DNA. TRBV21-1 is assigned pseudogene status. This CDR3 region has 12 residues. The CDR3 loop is CASRLGEYEQYF. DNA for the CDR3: TGTGCCAGCCGCCTTGGGGAGTACGAGCAGTACTTC.

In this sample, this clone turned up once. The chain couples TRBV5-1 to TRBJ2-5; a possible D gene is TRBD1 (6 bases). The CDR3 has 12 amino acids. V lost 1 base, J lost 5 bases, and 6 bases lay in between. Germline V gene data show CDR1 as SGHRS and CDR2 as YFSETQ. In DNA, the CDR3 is TGCGCCAGCAGCTTGAGGGGGGAGACCCAGTACTTC. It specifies CASSLRGETQYF.

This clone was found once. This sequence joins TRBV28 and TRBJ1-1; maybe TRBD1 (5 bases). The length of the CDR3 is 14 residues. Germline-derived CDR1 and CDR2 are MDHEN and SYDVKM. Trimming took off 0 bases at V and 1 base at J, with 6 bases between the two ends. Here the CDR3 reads CASSLWGGNTEAFF. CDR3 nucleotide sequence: TGTGCCAGCAGTTTATGGGGGGGGAACACTGAAGCTTTCTTT.

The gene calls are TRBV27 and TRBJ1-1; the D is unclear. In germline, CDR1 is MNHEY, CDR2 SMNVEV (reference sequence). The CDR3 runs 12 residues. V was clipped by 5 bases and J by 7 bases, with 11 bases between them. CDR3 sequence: CASSRPQGEAFF. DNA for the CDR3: TGTGCCAGCAGTCGTCCTCAAGGTGAAGCTTTCTTT.

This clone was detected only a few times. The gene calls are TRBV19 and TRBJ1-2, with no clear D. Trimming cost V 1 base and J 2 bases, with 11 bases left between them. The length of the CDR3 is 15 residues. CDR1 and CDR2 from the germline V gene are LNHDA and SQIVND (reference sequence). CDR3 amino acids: CASSIGTNQNYGYTF. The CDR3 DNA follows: TGTGCCAGTAGTATAGGAACGAATCAAAACTATGGCTACACCTTC.

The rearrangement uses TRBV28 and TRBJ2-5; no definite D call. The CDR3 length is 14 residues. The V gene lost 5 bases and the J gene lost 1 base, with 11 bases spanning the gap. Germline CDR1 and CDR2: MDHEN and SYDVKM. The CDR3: CASSPPGFQETQYF. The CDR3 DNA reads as TGTGCCAGCAGTCCCCCCGGTTTCCAAGAGACCCAGTACTTC.

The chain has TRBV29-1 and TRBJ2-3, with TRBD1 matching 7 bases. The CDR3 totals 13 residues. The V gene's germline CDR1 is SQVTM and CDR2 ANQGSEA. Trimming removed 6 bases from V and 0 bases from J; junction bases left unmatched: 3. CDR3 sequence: CSVGTASTDTQYF. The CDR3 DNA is TGCAGCGTGGGGACAGCTAGCACAGATACGCAGTATTTT.

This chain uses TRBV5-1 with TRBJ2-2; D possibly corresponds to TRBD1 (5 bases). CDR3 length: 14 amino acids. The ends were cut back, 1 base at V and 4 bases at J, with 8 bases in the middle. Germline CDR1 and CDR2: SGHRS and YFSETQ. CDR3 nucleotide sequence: TGCGCCAGCAGCTTGAGAACAGGCACCGGGGAGCTGTTTTTT. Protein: CASSLRTGTGELFF.

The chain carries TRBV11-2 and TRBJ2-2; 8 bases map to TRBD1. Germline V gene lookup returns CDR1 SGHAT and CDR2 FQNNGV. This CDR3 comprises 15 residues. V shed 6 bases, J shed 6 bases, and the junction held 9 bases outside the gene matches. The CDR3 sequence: CASSPGGLPAGELFF. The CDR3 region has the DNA TGTGCCAGCAGTCCAGGGGGCTTACCGGCCGGGGAGCTGTTTTTT.

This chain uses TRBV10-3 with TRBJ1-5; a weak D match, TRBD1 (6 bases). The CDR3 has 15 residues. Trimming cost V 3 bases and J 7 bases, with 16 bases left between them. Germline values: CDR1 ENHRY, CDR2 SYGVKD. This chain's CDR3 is CAISDGAGAGQPQHF. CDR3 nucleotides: TGTGCCATCAGTGATGGGGCAGGGGCGGGGCAGCCCCAGCATTTT.

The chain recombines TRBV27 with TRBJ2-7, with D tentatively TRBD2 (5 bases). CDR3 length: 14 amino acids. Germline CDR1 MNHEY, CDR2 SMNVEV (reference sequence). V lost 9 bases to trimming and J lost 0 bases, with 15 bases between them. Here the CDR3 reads CASPPDYFSYEQYF. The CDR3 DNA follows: TGTGCCAGTCCCCCTGACTATTTCTCCTACGAGCAGTACTTC.

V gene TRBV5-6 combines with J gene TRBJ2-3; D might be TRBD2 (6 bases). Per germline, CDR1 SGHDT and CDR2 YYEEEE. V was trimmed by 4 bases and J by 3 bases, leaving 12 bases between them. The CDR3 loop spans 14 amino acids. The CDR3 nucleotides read TGTGCCAGCAGCCCCTGGGACTTTACAGATACGCAGTATTTT. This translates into CASSPWDFTDTQYF.

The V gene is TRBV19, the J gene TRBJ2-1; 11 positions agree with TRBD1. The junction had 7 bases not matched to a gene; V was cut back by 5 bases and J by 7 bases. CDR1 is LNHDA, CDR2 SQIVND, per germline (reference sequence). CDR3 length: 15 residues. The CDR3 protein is CASSRDRGAWNEQFF. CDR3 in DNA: TGTGCCAGTAGTCGGGACAGGGGGGCTTGGAATGAGCAGTTCTTC. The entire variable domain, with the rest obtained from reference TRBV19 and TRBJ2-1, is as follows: DGGITQSPKYLFRKEGQNVTLSCEQNLNHDAMYWYRQDPGQGLRLIYYSQIVNDFQKGDIAEGYSVSREKKESFPLTVTSAQKNPTAFYLCASSRDRGAWNEQFFGPGTRLTVL.

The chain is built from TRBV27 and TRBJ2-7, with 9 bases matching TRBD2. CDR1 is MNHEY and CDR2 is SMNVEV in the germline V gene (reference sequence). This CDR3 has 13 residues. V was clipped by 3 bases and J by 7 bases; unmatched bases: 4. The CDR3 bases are TGTGCCAGCAGTTTCCTGGCGGGGGGGGAGCAGTACTTC. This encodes CASSFLAGGEQYF.

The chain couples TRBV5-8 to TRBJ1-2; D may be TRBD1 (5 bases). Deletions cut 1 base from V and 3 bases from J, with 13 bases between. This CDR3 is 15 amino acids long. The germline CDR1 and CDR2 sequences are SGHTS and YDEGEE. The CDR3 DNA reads TGTGCCAGCAGCTTGCAAGGTGGGGCCCACTATGGCTACACCTTC. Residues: CASSLQGGAHYGYTF.

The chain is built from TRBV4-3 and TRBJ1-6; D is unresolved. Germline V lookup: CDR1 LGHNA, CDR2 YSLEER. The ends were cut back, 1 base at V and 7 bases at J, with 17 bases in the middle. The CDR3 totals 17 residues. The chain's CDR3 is CASSQGSGVAGNSPLHF. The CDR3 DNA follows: TGCGCCAGCAGCCAAGGGAGCGGGGTCGCCGGAAATTCACCCCTCCACTTT.

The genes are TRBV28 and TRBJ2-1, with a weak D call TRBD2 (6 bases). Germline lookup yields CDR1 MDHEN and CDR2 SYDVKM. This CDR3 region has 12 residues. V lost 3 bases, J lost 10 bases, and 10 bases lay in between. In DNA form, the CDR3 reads TGTGCCAGCAGTTTGCGGGGTCTCGAGCAGTTCTTC. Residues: CASSLRGLEQFF. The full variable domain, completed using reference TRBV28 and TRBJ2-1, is DVKVTQSSRYLVKRTGEKVFLECVQDMDHENMFWYRQDPGLGLRLIYFSYDVKMKEKGDIPEGYSVSREKKERFSLILESASTNQTSMYLCASSLRGLEQFFGPGTRLTVL.

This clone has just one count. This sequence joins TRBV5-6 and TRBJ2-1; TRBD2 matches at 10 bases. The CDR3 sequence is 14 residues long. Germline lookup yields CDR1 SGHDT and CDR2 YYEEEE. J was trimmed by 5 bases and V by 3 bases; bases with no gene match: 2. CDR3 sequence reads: CASSSGLADNEQFF. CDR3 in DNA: TGTGCCAGCAGCTCAGGACTAGCGGACAATGAGCAGTTCTTC.

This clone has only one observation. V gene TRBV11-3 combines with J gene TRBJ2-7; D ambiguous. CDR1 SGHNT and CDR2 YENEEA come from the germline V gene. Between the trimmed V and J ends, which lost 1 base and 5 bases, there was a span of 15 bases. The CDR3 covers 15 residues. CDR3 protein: CASSLVFVPCDEQYF. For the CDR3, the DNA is TGTGCCAGCAGCTTAGTGTTCGTCCCCTGCGACGAGCAGTACTTC.

CDR3 nucleotides: TGTGCCAGCAGCACTTCCCGGCGCGGGACAGGCTCCTACGAGCAGTACTTC. Its protein is CASSTSRRGTGSYEQYF. The chain combines TRBV11-1 with TRBJ2-7; 8 bases fit TRBD1. This CDR3 is built from 17 residues. CDR1 and CDR2 (germline): SGHAT, FQDESV (reference sequence). The V gene end was trimmed by 5 bases and the J gene end by 0 bases; junction bases not matched to a gene: 12.

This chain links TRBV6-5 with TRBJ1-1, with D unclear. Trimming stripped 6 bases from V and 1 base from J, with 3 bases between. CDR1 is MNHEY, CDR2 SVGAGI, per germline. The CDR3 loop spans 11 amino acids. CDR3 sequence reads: CASRANTEAFF. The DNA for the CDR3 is TGTGCCAGCAGGGCGAACACTGAAGCTTTCTTT.

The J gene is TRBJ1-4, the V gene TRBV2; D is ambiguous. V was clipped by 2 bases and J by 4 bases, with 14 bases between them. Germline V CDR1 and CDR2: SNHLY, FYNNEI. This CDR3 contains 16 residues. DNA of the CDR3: TGTGCCAGCAGTGAAAACAGTGGCAGGATTAATGAAAAACTGTTTTTT. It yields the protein CASSENSGRINEKLFF.

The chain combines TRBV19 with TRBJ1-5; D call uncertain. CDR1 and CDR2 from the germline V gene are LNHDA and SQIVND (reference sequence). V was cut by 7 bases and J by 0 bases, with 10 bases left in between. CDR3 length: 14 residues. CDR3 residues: CASMPENSNQPQHF. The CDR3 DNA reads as TGTGCCAGTATGCCTGAGAATAGCAATCAGCCCCAGCATTTT.

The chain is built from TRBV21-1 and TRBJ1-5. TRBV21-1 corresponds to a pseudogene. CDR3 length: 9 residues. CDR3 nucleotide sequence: TGTGCCAGCAGCATCCCTTCGGATTTT. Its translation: CASSIPSDF.

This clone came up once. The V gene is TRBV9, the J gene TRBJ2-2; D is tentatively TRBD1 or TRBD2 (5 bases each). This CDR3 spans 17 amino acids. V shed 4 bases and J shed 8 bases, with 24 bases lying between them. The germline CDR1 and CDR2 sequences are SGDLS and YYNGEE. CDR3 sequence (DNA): TGTGCCAGCAGCCGAATCCCCGGGACGCTACGTCCGGGGGAGCTGTTTTTT. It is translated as CASSRIPGTLRPGELFF.

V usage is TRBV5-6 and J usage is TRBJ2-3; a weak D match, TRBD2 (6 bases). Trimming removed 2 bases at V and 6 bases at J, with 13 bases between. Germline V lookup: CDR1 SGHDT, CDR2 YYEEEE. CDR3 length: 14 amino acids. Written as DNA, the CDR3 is TGTGCCAGCAGCTTTGGGACTTTCGGGGATACGCAGTATTTT. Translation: CASSFGTFGDTQYF.